This T cell receptor (beta chain) was sequenced during a study of CD8 T cells in Susac syndrome. The table lists this clonotype with a count of one. Negative isolation yielded the CD8+ and CD4+ T cells, while FACS enriched the TEMRA cells. Reverse transcription of about 0.5 to 1 ug RNA used random hexamers. TCR beta CDR3 was amplified by immunoSEQ multiplex PCR. This amplification extended across 54 Vbeta and 13 Jbeta segments. TCRdb used MiXCR to reprocess the immunoSEQ multiplex PCR reads, holding one entry per CDR3 protein. The sample has 250,000 to 300,000 distinct CDR3 sequences, 70% to 90% seen once. The junction had 12 bases not matched to a gene; V was cut back by 4 bases and J by 3 bases. The CDR3 totals 17 residues. Germline CDR1 reads MNHEY; CDR2 reads SVGEGT.

The source is a human donor with multiple sclerosis. Sample: CD8+ T cells from PBMCs. The rearrangement links TRBV6-2 or TRBV6-3 to TRBJ2-3; 8 bases align to TRBD1. The CDR3 here is CASSSRNRGEETDTQYF. CDR3 nucleotides: TGTGCCAGCAGTTCGCGAAACAGGGGGGAAGAGACAGATACGCAGTATTTT.